What follows are 29 T cell receptor beta chains derived from one specimen sequenced in a study of blood T cells in healthy people across ages. A J-beta primer mix and a sample-barcoded 5' primer were used in a second PCR of roughly 7 to 12 cycles. MiXCR, applied by TCRdb to the 5' RACE reads, yields one record per CDR3 protein. Of approximately 820,000 distinct CDR3 sequences in the sample, roughly 44% are singletons; the top ten hold 15% to 25%. The sample taken for sequencing was blood. The receptor source for this set is a man aged 60-69 years in good health.

This chain connects TRBV5-1 to TRBJ2-3; the D gene is possibly TRBD2 (6 bases). The CDR3 covers 14 residues. Germline V gene data show CDR1 as SGHRS and CDR2 as YFSETQ. V was shortened by 0 bases and J by 2 bases, with 7 bases between the two germline ends. The CDR3 DNA reads as TGCGCCAGCAGCTTGGGGGACTTCACAGATACGCAGTATTTT. Amino acid sequence: CASSLGDFTDTQYF.

As for this clonotype: Germline and junction disagree at one end, which may indicate a read error. The chain employs TRBV7-8 and TRBJ2-4; tentative D call: TRBD1 (6 bases). The CDR3 has 16 residues. Germline V CDR1 and CDR2: SGHVS, FQNEAQ. CDR3 protein: CVSSPSTGSGKNIQYF. CDR3 nucleotides: TGTGTCAGCAGCCCCTCTACAGGGTCGGGCAAAAACATTCAGTACTTC.

This clonotype was found a few times. This chain joins TRBV7-2 and TRBJ2-3, with 10 bases fitting TRBD2. The V gene's germline CDR1 is SGHTA and CDR2 FQGNSA. After removal of 1 base from V and 8 bases from J, the junction contained 6 bases not matched to a gene. There are 15 residues in the CDR3. As DNA, the CDR3 is TGTGCCAGCAGCTTAGTAGCGGGGGGCCCAGGTACGCAGTATTTT. Protein product: CASSLVAGGPGTQYF. Complete variable domain (other parts from reference TRBV7-2 and TRBJ2-3): GAGVSQSPSNKVTEKGKDVELRCDPISGHTALYWYRQSLGQGLEFLIYFQGNSAPDKSGLPSDRFSAERTGGSVSTLTIQRTQQEDSAVYLCASSLVAGGPGTQYFGPGTRLTVL.

V gene TRBV3-1 combines with J gene TRBJ2-3, with D possibly TRBD2 on 5 matching bases. Between the trimmed V and J ends, which lost 6 bases and 6 bases, there was a span of 10 bases. Germline CDR1 LGHDT, CDR2 YNNKEL (reference sequence). This CDR3 is built from 12 residues. CDR3 nucleotides: TGTGCCAGCAGTCCTAGCTGGGATACGCAGTATTTT. It codes for CASSPSWDTQYF.

This clonotype was detected a few times. The rearrangement joins TRBV7-7 to TRBJ2-3, with D possibly TRBD1 on 5 matching bases. The germline V gene encodes CDR1 SSHAT and CDR2 FNYEAQ (reference sequence). The CDR3 covers 17 residues. Trimming shortened V by 1 base and J by 5 bases, and 19 bases separated the two germline ends. Here the CDR3 reads CASSLVGHHIDIDTQYF. Here the CDR3 DNA reads TGTGCCAGCAGCTTAGTTGGACACCATATAGACATAGATACGCAGTATTTT.

This clonotype was seen a single time. The rearrangement links TRBV10-3 to TRBJ2-7; no definite D call. CDR1 is ENHRY and CDR2 is SYGVKD in the germline V gene. The CDR3 spans 13 residues. Trimming pared 4 bases from V and 1 base from J, leaving 8 bases between. CDR3: CAISGPESYEQYF. CDR3 DNA sequence: TGTGCCATCAGTGGGCCGGAATCCTACGAGCAGTACTTC.

The chain carries TRBV13 and TRBJ2-1, with a possible D match to TRBD1 (5 bases). TRBJ2-7 explains the end of the DNA better; the J call may be wrong. This CDR3 comprises 18 residues. Germline CDR1 and CDR2: PRHDT and FYEKMQ (reference sequence). The CDR3 region is CASSLSIREGVAYNEQYF. In DNA, the CDR3 is TGTGCCAGCAGCTTATCAATAAGGGAAGGGGTTGCCTACAATGAGCAGTACTTC.

In its sample, this clonotype was seen many times. The chain joins TRBV7-3 to TRBJ1-1; 7 bases match TRBD1. The trim removed 5 bases at V and 1 base at J, leaving 4 bases unmatched. This CDR3 region has 14 residues. Germline loops: CDR1 SGHTA, CDR2 FQGTGA. CDR3 DNA sequence: TGTGCCAGCAGCCTCGACAGGGCGAACACTGAAGCTTTCTTT. This encodes CASSLDRANTEAFF.

This clonotype appeared many times. The chain joins TRBV10-3 to TRBJ1-5; the D gene is possibly TRBD1 (5 bases). Germline CDR1 ENHRY, CDR2 SYGVKD. Deletions cut 5 bases from V and 1 base from J, with 12 bases between. The CDR3 contains 15 residues. The DNA of the CDR3 is TGTGCCATCAGTACCGGGACCGGAAGCAATCAGCCCCAGCATTTT. This sequence encodes CAISTGTGSNQPQHF.

The chain uses TRBV20-1 and TRBJ2-7; D possibly corresponds to TRBD1 (5 bases). CDR1 and CDR2 (germline): DFQATT, SNEGSKA (reference sequence). Trimming left V 0 bases short and J 7 bases short, with 16 bases between. This CDR3 contains 14 residues. The CDR3 DNA reads as TGCAGTGCTAGAGAGGGGCGGAGCTACAATGAGCAGTACTTC. Translated: CSAREGRSYNEQYF.

The V gene is TRBV7-9, the J gene TRBJ2-2; 8 nucleotides agree with TRBD2. The CDR3 length is 18 residues. V was clipped by 6 bases and J by 5 bases; unmatched bases: 17. Germline V gene sequence: CDR1 SEHNR, CDR2 FQNEAQ (reference sequence). DNA for the CDR3: TGTGCCAGCAGGCCCGTTATACTGCGGGGGGCTAAAACCGGGGAGCTGTTTTTT. This gives the protein CASRPVILRGAKTGELFF.

This chain links TRBV20-1 with TRBJ2-1; TRBD2 might be the D (5 bases). This CDR3 region has 14 residues. Trimming removed 4 bases from V and 0 bases from J, with 10 bases in between. Germline V gene data show CDR1 as DFQATT and CDR2 as SNEGSKA (reference sequence). The CDR3 loop reads CSATRGSSYNEQFF. DNA for the CDR3: TGCAGTGCTACCCGAGGGAGCTCCTACAATGAGCAGTTCTTC.

This clonotype was counted once. At one boundary the junction diverges from the germline segment, which might be a read error. This chain uses TRBV4-1 with TRBJ2-5, with no clear D. Germline CDR1 MGHRA, CDR2 YSYEKL. This CDR3 comprises 13 residues. CDR3 in amino acids: CTSSQDEENRQYF. CDR3 coding DNA: TGCACCAGCAGCCAAGATGAGGAAAACCGGCAGTACTTC.

The J gene is TRBJ2-7, the V gene TRBV5-4; the D gene could be TRBD1 or TRBD2 (5 bases each). V was cut by 4 bases and J by 7 bases, with 15 bases left in between. Germline loops: CDR1 SGHNT, CDR2 YYREEE (reference sequence). The CDR3 runs 13 residues. CDR3 region: CASSRGPKGEQYF. The DNA of the CDR3 is TGTGCCAGCAGCCGGGGTCCTAAGGGGGAGCAGTACTTC.

This clonotype occurred many times. V usage is TRBV20-1 and J usage is TRBJ2-1; D not resolved. The CDR3 is made up of 13 amino acids. Trimming removed 0 bases from V and 6 bases from J, with 9 bases in between. CDR1 DFQATT and CDR2 SNEGSKA come from the germline V gene (reference sequence). Here the CDR3 reads CSARDGLGNEQFF. CDR3 DNA: TGCAGTGCTAGAGATGGGCTCGGCAATGAGCAGTTCTTC.

The V call is TRBV29-1, the J call TRBJ1-1; no clear D gene. Per germline, CDR1 SQVTM and CDR2 ANQGSEA. Trimming left V 1 base short and J 4 bases short, with 16 bases between. The CDR3 totals 15 residues. The CDR3 nucleotides are TGCAGCGTTGAAGTCCCCGGCGGGCTGGGCACTGAAGCTTTCTTT. It specifies CSVEVPGGLGTEAFF. The entire variable domain, with the rest obtained from reference TRBV29-1 and TRBJ1-1, is as follows: SAVISQKPSRDICQRGTSLTIQCQVDSQVTMMFWYRQQPGQSLTLIATANQGSEATYESGFVIDKFPISRPNLTFSTLTVSNMSPEDSSIYLCSVEVPGGLGTEAFFGQGTRLTVV.

The chain is built from TRBV6-5 and TRBJ2-1; TRBD1 aligns across 7 bases. Looked up from germline, CDR1 is MNHEY and CDR2 is SVGAGI. There are 18 residues in the CDR3. Unmatched junction bases numbered 15, after V lost 2 bases and J lost 5 bases. The CDR3 DNA sequence: TGTGCCAGCAGTTACGAAGACAGGGTCTTCTTGGGGAACAATGAGCAGTTCTTC. Translating gives CASSYEDRVFLGNNEQFF.

In its sample, this clonotype was seen once. The V gene is TRBV3-1, the J gene TRBJ1-2; D not certain. Trimming shortened V by 0 bases and J by 8 bases, and 10 bases separated the two germline ends. Germline-derived CDR1 and CDR2 are LGHDT and YNNKEL (reference sequence). This CDR3 contains 13 residues. The chain's CDR3 is CASSQDRAGGYTF. CDR3 DNA: TGTGCCAGCAGCCAAGACCGGGCGGGAGGCTACACCTTC.

This sequence joins TRBV9 and TRBJ2-7; 7 bases line up with TRBD1. This CDR3 has 15 residues. Germline CDR1 and CDR2: SGDLS and YYNGEE. Trimming at V came to 0 bases and at J to 2 bases, leaving 5 bases not matched to a gene. The chain's CDR3 is CASSVGGGQPYEQYF. The DNA for the CDR3 is TGTGCCAGCAGCGTAGGTGGGGGACAGCCCTACGAGCAGTACTTC.

This clonotype turned up a few times. The rearrangement joins TRBV7-9 to TRBJ1-2; D is unclear. Trimming took off 1 base at V and 4 bases at J, with 10 bases between the two ends. The length of the CDR3 is 14 residues. CDR1 SEHNR and CDR2 FQNEAQ come from the germline V gene (reference sequence). CDR3: CASSLDSGGYGYTF. CDR3 DNA: TGTGCCAGCAGCTTAGACTCGGGAGGCTATGGCTACACCTTC.

The chain uses TRBV7-9 and TRBJ1-4, with 9 bases lining up with TRBD1. With V trimmed by 3 bases and J by 4 bases, 3 bases remained unmatched. This CDR3 comprises 15 residues. Germline CDR1 SEHNR, CDR2 FQNEAQ (reference sequence). CDR3 residues: CASSLGQGYNEKLFF. Here the CDR3 DNA reads TGTGCCAGCAGCTTGGGACAGGGTTATAATGAAAAACTGTTTTTT.

This clonotype was found a few times. The gene calls are TRBV20-1 and TRBJ1-6; TRBD1 matches at 7 bases. The CDR3 is 14 residues long. V lost 6 bases and J lost 9; bases outside the gene matches: 11. In germline, CDR1 is DFQATT, CDR2 SNEGSKA (reference sequence). The CDR3 DNA reads TGCAGTGCGGAGGGGGCAGGGGGTAGTTCACCCCTCCACTTT. Its protein product is CSAEGAGGSSPLHF.

A few counts support this clonotype. Relative to the germline gene, one junction end is altered; a read error may explain this. This chain connects TRBV7-7 to TRBJ2-5; either TRBD1 or TRBD2 may fit D (5 bases each). Germline V gene sequence: CDR1 SSHAT, CDR2 FNYEAQ (reference sequence). The CDR3 runs to 13 residues. For the CDR3, the DNA is TGTGCTAGCAGCTTCGGGGCGGGAGAGACCCAGTACTTC. Residues: CASSFGAGETQYF. The full variable domain, in which reference TRBV7-7 and TRBJ2-5 provide the parts outside the CDR3, is GAGVSQSPRYKVTKRGQDVTLRCDPISSHATLYWYQQALGQGPEFLTYFNYEAQPDKSGLPSDRFSAERPEGSISTLTIQRTEQRDSAMYRCASSFGAGETQYFGPGTRLLVL.

This clonotype was counted between two and nine times. The rearrangement uses TRBV12-5 and TRBJ2-3, with D hard to call. The V end lost 1 base, the J end lost 0 bases, and 8 bases lay between the germline ends. The germline V gene has CDR1 LGHNT and CDR2 FRNRAP. The CDR3 has 15 residues. The CDR3 region is CASGLGRSSTDTQYF. Written as DNA, the CDR3 is TGTGCTAGTGGTTTGGGCAGATCGAGCACAGATACGCAGTATTTT.

To note about this clonotype: Sequence at one end of the junction differs from germline and may be a read error. CDR3: CSARGKNSPPHF. In DNA, the CDR3 is TGCAGTGCTAGAGGCAAGAATTCACCCCCCCACTTT. This chain connects TRBV20-1 to TRBJ1-6, with unresolved D. The CDR3 runs to 12 residues. Germline CDR1 DFQATT, CDR2 SNEGSKA (reference sequence).

This chain links TRBV29-1 with TRBJ1-1; unclear D gene. This CDR3 comprises 15 residues. Trimming left V 0 bases short and J 4 bases short, with 15 bases between. The germline gives CDR1 SQVTM, CDR2 ANQGSEA. In nucleotides, the CDR3 is TGCAGCGTTGAAGAAGAATGGAACATAGGCACTGAAGCTTTCTTT. This translates into CSVEEEWNIGTEAFF.

The rearrangement joins TRBV10-3 to TRBJ2-7; 7 nucleotides match TRBD1. This CDR3 contains 13 residues. The ends lost 10 bases at V and 7 bases at J; junction bases unmatched: 13. Germline V gene lookup returns CDR1 ENHRY and CDR2 SYGVKD. CDR3 residues: CATGTEYISEQYF. In DNA form, the CDR3 reads TGTGCCACCGGGACAGAATACATCAGTGAGCAGTACTTC.

This clonotype was seen a single time. V and J are TRBV20-1 and TRBJ2-4, with D possibly matching TRBD1 (7 bases). The germline V gene encodes CDR1 DFQATT and CDR2 SNEGSKA (reference sequence). There are 15 residues in the CDR3. V lost 0 bases and J lost 13, with 22 bases in between. CDR3 nucleotides: TGCAGTGCTAGAGATACAGGGGTTCTCTCGGGGGAGCAGTACTTC. Its translation: CSARDTGVLSGEQYF.

The table lists this clonotype with a few counts. The rearrangement joins TRBV9 to TRBJ2-3, with D possibly called TRBD1 or TRBD2 (5 bases each). V dropped 3 bases and J dropped 6 bases, with 8 bases sitting between them. The CDR3 sequence is 12 residues long. Germline V gene lookup returns CDR1 SGDLS and CDR2 YYNGEE. CDR3 loop: CASSGWGDTQYF. The CDR3 DNA is TGTGCCAGCAGCGGGTGGGGGGATACGCAGTATTTT.